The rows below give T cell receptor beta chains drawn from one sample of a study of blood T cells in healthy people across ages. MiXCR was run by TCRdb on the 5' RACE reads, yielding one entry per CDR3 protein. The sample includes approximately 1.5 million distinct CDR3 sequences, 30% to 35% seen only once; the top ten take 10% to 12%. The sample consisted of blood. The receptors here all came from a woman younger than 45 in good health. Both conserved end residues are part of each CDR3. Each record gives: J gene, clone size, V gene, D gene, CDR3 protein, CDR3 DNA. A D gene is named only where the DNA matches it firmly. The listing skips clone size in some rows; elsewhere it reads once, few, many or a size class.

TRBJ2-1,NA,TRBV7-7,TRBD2,CASSQGLAGGSSYNEQFF,TGTGCCAGCAGCCAGGGACTAGCGGGGGGGAGCTCCTACAATGAGCAGTTCTTC
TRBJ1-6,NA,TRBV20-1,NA,CSARPGAGFNSPLHF,TGCAGTGCCCGGCCTGGGGCAGGGTTTAATTCACCCCTCCACTTT
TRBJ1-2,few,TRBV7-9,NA,CASSLAGDIWYGYTF,TGTGCCAGCAGCTTAGCTGGGGACATCTGGTATGGCTACACCTTC
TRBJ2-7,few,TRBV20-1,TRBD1,CSAIRTGSYEQYF,TGCAGTGCTATCAGGACAGGTTCTTACGAGCAGTACTTC
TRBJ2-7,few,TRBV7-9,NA,CASSPSAGREQYF,TGTGCCAGCAGCCCCTCTGCGGGGAGGGAGCAGTACTTC
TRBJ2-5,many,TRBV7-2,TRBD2,CASSLWASGYQETQYF,TGTGCCAGCAGCTTATGGGCTAGCGGGTACCAAGAGACCCAGTACTTC
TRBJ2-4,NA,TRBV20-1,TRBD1,CSARGAGGWGIQYF,TGCAGTGCTAGAGGGGCAGGGGGCTGGGGCATTCAGTACTTC
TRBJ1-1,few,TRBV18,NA,CASLASGSPKAFF,TGTGCCAGCCTCGCGAGTGGATCACCGAAAGCTTTCTTT
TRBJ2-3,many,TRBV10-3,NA,CAIALDERDTQYF,TGTGCCATCGCGCTAGATGAGCGGGATACGCAGTATTTT
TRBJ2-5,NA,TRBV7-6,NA,CATRTLLHETQYF,TGTGCAACCAGGACATTACTCCATGAGACCCAGTACTTC
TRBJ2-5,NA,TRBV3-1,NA,CAISDLGTGETQYF,TGTGCCATCAGCGACCTGGGGACGGGTGAGACCCAGTACTTC
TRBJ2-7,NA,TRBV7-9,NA,CASSGATGFELFYEQYF,TGTGCCAGCAGCGGGGCGACAGGTTTCGAGCTATTCTACGAGCAGTACTTC
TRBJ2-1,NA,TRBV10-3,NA,CAISDPVGGNNEQFF,TGTGCCATCAGTGATCCGGTGGGCGGGAACAATGAGCAGTTCTTC
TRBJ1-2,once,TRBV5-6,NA,CASSLKSANYGYTF,TGTGCCAGCAGCTTGAAGTCAGCTAACTATGGCTACACCTTC
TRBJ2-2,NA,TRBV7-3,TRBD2,CASRSDGTSGGASVGELFF,TGTGCCAGCAGGAGTGATGGGACTAGCGGGGGGGCCTCCGTCGGGGAGCTGTTTTTT
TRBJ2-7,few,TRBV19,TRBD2,CASCPGAGVAYEQYF,TGTGCCAGTTGCCCTGGGGCGGGGGTCGCCTACGAGCAGTACTTC
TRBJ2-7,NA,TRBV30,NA,CAWSLADNYVQQYF,TGTGCCTGGAGTTTGGCAGACAACTACGTCCAGCAGTACTTC
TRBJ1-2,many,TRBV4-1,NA,CASSQGSDSPYGYTF,TGCGCCAGCAGCCAGGGATCCGACAGCCCCTATGGCTACACCTTC
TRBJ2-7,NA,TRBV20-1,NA,CSARGVGTSAYEQYF,TGCAGTGCTAGGGGGGTTGGGACGTCAGCCTACGAGCAGTACTTC
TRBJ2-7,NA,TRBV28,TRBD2,CASLAGGHEQYF,TGTGCCAGCCTAGCGGGAGGCCACGAGCAGTACTTC
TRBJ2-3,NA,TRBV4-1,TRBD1,CASRIRQGAGGTDTQYF,TGCGCCAGCAGGATTCGACAGGGGGCTGGTGGCACAGATACGCAGTATTTT
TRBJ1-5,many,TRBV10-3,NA,CAISESGLNQPQHF,TGTGCCATCAGTGAGTCGGGCTTGAATCAGCCCCAGCATTTT
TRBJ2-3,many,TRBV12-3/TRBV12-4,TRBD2,CASSPSYSGRGTDTQYF,TGTGCCAGCAGTCCATCCTATAGCGGGAGGGGCACAGATACGCAGTATTTT
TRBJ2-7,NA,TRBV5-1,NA,CASSLSAAGQRAYEQYF,TGCGCCAGCAGCCTCTCAGCCGCGGGACAGAGGGCCTACGAGCAGTACTTC
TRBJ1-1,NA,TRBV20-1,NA,CSARRDTLNTEAFF,TGCAGTGCACGTCGGGACACCTTGAACACTGAAGCTTTCTTT
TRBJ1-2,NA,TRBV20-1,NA,CSARGFGGGDGYTF,TGCAGTGCTAGGGGCTTTGGCGGGGGAGATGGCTACACCTTC
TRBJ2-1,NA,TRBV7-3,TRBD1,CASSLSGQGDNEQFF,TGTGCCAGCAGCTTATCCGGACAGGGGGACAATGAGCAGTTCTTC
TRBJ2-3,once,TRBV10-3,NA,CAISVTKSGASTDTQYF,TGTGCCATCAGCGTAACTAAGAGCGGAGCTAGCACAGATACGCAGTATTTT
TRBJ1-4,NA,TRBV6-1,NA,CASSARQLNEKLFF,TGTGCCAGCAGTGCCAGACAGCTGAATGAAAAACTGTTTTTT
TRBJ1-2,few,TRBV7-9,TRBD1,CASSLDSGTGMVSYGYTF,TGTGCCAGCAGCTTAGACTCCGGGACAGGGATGGTTTCCTATGGCTACACCTTC
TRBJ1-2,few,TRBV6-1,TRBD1,CASSERQGGYTF,TGTGCCAGCAGTGAACGACAGGGCGGCTACACCTTC
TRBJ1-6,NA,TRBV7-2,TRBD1,CASSFETGSVFDSPLHF,TGTGCCAGCAGCTTCGAGACAGGGTCGGTTTTTGATTCACCCCTCCACTTT
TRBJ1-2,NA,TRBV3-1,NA,CASSHEPGDGYTF,TGTGCCAGCAGCCACGAGCCGGGCGATGGCTACACCTTC
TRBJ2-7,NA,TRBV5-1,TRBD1,CASTYGTGSEQYF,TGCGCCAGCACCTATGGGACAGGGTCCGAGCAGTACTTC
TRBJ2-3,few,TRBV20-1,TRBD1,CSARRQGSTDTQYF,TGCAGTGCTAGGAGACAGGGGTCAACAGATACGCAGTATTTT
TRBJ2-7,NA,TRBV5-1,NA,CASGLDRAEQYF,TGCGCCAGCGGCTTGGATCGAGCCGAGCAGTACTTC
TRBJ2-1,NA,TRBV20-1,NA,CSAPYPFRTYNEQFF,TGCAGTGCTCCCTACCCGTTCCGGACGTACAATGAGCAGTTCTTC
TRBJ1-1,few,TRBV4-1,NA,CASSQEDATWNTEAFF,TGCGCCAGCAGCCAAGAAGATGCGACATGGAACACTGAAGCTTTCTTT
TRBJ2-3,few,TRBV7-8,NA,CASSRRGLQGTDTQYF,TGTGCCAGCAGCCGGAGGGGGCTACAGGGCACAGATACGCAGTATTTT